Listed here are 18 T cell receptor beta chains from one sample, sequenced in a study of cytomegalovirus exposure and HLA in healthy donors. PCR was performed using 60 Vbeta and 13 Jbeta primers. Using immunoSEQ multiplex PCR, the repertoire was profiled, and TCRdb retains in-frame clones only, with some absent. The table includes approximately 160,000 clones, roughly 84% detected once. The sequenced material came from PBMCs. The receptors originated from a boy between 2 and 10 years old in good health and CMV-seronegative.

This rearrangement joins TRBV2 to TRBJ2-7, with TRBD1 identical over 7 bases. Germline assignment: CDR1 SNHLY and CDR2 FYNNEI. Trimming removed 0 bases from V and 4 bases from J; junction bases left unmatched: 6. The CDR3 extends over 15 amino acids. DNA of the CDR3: TGTGCCAGCAGTGAAGCGAGGTTACAGGGGTACGAGCAGTACTTC. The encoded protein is CASSEARLQGYEQYF.

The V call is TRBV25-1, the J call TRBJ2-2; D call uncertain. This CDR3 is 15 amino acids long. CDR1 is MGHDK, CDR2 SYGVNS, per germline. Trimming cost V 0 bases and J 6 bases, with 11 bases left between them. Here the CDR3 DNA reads TGTGCCAGCAGTGAATATAGTAGTCATCCCGGGGAGCTGTTTTTT. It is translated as CASSEYSSHPGELFF.

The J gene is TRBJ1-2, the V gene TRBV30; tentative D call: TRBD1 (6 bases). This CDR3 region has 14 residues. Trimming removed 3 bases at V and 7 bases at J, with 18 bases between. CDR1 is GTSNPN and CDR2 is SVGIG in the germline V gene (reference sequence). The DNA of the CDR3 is TGTGCCTGGAGGAAAACAGGGATGGGTATTGGCTACACCTTC. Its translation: CAWRKTGMGIGYTF.

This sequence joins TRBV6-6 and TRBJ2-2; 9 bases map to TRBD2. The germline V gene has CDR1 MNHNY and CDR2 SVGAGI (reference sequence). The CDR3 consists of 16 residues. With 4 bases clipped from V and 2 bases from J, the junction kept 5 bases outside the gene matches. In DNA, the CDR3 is TGTGCCAGCAGTTCCTCTCTAGCGGGAAACACCGGGGAGCTGTTTTTT. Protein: CASSSSLAGNTGELFF.

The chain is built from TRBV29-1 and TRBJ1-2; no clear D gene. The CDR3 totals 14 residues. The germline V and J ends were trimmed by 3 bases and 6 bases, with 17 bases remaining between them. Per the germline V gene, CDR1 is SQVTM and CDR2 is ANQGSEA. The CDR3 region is CSVDPPMSEDGYTF. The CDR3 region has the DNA TGCAGCGTTGATCCCCCTATGTCCGAGGATGGCTACACCTTC.

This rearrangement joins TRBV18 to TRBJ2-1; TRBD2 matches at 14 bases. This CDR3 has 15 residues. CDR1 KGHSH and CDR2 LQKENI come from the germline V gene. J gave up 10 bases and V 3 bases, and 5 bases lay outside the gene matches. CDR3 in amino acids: CASSPGLAGVNEQFF. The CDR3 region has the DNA TGTGCCAGCTCACCGGGACTAGCGGGAGTAAACGAGCAGTTCTTC.

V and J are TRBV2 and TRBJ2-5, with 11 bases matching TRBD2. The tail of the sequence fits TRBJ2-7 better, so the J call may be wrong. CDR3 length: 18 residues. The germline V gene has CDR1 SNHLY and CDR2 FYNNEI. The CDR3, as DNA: TGTGCCAGCAGTGAAACACTCCGGGCTAGCGGGAGGTCCTACGAGCAGTACTTC. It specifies CASSETLRASGRSYEQYF.

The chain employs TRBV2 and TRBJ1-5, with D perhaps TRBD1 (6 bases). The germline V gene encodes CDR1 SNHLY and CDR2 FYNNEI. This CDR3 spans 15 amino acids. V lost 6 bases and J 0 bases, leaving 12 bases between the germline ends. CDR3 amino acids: CASRLQGHSNQPQHF. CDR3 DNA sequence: TGTGCCAGCAGGCTACAGGGTCATAGCAATCAGCCCCAGCATTTT.

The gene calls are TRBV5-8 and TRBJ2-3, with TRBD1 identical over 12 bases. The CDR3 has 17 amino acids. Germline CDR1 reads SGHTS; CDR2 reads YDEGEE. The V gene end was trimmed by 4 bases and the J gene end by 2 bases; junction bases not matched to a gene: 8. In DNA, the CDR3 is TGTGCCAGCAGCCCGCGGGACAGGGGGCGATCCACAGATACGCAGTATTTT. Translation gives CASSPRDRGRSTDTQYF.

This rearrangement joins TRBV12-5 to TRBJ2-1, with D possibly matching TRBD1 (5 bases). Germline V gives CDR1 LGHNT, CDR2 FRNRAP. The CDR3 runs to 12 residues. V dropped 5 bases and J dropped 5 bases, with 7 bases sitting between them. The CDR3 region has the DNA TGTGCTAGTGGTACAGGTCACAATGAGCAGTTCTTC. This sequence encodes CASGTGHNEQFF.

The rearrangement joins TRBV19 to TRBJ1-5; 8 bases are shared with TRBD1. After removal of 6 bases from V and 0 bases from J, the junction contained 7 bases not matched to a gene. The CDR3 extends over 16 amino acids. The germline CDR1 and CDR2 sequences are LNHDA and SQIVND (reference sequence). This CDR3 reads CASSTNRGDSNQPQHF. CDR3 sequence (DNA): TGTGCCAGTAGCACCAACAGGGGGGATAGCAATCAGCCCCAGCATTTT.

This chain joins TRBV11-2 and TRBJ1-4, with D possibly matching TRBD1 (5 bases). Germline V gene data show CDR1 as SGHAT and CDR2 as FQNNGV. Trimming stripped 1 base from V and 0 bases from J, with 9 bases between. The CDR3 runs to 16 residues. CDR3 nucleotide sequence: TGTGCCAGCAGCTTAGGACAGATTGCAACTAATGAAAAACTGTTTTTT. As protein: CASSLGQIATNEKLFF.

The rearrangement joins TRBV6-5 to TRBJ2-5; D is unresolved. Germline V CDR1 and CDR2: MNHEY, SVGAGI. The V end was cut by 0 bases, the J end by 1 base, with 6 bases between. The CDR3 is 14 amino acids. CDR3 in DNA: TGTGCCAGCAGTTACTCGCGGCTCCAAGAGACCCAGTACTTC. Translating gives CASSYSRLQETQYF.

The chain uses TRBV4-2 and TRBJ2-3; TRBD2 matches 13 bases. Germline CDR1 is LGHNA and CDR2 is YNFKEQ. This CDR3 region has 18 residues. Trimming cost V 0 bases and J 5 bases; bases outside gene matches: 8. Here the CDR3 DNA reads TGTGCCAGCAGCCAAGATGCCGGACTAGCGGGAGTAATAGATACGCAGTATTTT. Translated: CASSQDAGLAGVIDTQYF.

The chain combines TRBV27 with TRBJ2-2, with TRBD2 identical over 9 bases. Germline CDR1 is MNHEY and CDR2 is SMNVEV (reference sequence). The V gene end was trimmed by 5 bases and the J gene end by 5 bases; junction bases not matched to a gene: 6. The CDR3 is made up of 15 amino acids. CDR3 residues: CASSTLAGVTGELFF. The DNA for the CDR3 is TGTGCCAGCAGTACCTTAGCGGGAGTGACCGGGGAGCTGTTTTTT.

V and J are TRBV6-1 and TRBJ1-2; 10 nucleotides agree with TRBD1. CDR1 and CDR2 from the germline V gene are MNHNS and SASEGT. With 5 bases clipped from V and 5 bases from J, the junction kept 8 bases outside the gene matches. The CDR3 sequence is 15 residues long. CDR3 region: CASSTTGGEGYGYTF. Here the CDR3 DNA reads TGTGCCAGCAGTACGACAGGGGGCGAAGGATATGGCTACACCTTC.

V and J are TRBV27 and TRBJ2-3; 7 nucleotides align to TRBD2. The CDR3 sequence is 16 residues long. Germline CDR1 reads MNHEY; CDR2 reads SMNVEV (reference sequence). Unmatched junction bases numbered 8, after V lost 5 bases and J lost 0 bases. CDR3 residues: CASSPRVSGSTDTQYF. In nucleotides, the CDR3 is TGTGCCAGCAGTCCCCGAGTTAGCGGGAGCACAGATACGCAGTATTTT.

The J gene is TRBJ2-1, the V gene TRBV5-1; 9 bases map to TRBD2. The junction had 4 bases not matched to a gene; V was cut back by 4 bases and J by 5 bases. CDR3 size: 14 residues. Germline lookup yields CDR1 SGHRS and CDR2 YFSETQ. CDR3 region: CASSLTSGNNEQFF. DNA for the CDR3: TGCGCCAGCAGCCTGACTAGCGGTAACAATGAGCAGTTCTTC.